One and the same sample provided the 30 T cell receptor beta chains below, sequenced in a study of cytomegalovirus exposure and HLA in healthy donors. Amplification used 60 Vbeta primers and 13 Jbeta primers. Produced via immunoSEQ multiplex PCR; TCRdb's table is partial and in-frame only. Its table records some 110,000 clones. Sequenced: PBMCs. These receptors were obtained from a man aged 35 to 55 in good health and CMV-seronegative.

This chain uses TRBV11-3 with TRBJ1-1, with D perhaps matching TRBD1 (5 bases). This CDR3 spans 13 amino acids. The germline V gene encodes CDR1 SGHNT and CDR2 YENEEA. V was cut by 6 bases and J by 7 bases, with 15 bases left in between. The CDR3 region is CASRHGRTGEAFF. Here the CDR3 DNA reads TGTGCCAGCAGACACGGTAGAACAGGTGAAGCTTTCTTT.

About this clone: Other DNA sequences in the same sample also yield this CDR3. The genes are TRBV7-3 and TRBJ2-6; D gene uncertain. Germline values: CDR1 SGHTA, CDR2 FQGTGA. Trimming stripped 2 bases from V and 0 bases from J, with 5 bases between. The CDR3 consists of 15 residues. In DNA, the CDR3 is TGTGCCAGCAGCTTAGGGCTCTCTGGGGCCAACGTCCTGACTTTC. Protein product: CASSLGLSGANVLTF.

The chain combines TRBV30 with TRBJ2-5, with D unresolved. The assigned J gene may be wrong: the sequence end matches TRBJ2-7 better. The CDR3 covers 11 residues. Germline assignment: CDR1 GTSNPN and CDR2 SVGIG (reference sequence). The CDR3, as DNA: TGTGCCTGGAGTACGTCCTACGAGCAGTACTTC. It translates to CAWSTSYEQYF.

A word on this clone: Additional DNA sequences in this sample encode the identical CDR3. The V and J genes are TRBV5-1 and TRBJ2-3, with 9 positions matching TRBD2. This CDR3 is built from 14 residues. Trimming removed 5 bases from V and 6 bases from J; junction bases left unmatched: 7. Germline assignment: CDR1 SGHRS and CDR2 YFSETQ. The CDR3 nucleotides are TGCGCCAGCAGGACTAGCGGCGACACGGATACGCAGTATTTT. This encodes CASRTSGDTDTQYF.

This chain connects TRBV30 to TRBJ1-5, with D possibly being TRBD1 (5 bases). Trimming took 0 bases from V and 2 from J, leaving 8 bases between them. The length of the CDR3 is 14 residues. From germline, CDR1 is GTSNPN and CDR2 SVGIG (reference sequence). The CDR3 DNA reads TGTGCCTGGAGTGTGGGGGGGGGCAATCAGCCCCAGCATTTT. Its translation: CAWSVGGGNQPQHF.

The CDR3 coding sequence is TGTGCCAGCAGCTTAGACAGGTATTCCTACGAGCAGTACTTC. It translates to CASSLDRYSYEQYF. The V call is TRBV7-8, the J call TRBJ2-7; TRBD1 might be the D (5 bases). The CDR3 covers 14 residues. Germline assignment: CDR1 SGHVS and CDR2 FQNEAQ. Trimming left V 1 base short and J 1 base short, with 8 bases between.

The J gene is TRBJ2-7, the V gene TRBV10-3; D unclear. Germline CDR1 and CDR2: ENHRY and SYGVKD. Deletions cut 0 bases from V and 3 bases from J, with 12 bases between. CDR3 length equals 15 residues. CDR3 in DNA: TGTGCCATCAGTGAGTCGGATGGGCAGGTCTACGAGCAGTACTTC. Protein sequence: CAISESDGQVYEQYF.

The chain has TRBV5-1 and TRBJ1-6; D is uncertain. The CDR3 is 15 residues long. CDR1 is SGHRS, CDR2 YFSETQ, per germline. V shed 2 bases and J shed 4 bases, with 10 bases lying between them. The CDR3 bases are TGCGCCAGCAGCTTAACAGTAGATTATAATTCACCCCTCCACTTT. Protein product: CASSLTVDYNSPLHF.

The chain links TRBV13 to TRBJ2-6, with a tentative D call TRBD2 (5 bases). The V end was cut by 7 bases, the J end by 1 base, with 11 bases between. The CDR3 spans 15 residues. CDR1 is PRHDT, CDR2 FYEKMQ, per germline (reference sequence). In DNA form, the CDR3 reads TGTGCCAGCACCGCCCCGGGGTCTGGGGCCAACGTCCTGACTTTC. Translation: CASTAPGSGANVLTF.

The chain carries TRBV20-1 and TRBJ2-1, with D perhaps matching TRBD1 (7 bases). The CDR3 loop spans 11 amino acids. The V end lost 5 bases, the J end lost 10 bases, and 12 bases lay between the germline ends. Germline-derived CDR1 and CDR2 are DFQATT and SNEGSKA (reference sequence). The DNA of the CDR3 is TGCAGTGCTGGGGGGACAGCCGAGCAGTTCTTC. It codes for CSAGGTAEQFF.

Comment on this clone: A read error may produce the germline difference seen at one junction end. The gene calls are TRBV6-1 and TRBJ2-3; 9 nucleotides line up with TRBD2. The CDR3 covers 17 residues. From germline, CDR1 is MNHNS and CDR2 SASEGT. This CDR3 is CASREDSSGSPIDTQYF. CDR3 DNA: TGTGCCAGCAGAGAAGATAGTAGCGGGAGCCCCATAGATACGCAGTATTTT.

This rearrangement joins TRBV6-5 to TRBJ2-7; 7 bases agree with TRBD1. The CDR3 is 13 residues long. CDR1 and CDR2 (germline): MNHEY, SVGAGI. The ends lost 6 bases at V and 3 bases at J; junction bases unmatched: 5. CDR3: CASSRHRGYEQYF. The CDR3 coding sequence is TGTGCCAGCAGCCGACACAGGGGCTACGAGCAGTACTTC.

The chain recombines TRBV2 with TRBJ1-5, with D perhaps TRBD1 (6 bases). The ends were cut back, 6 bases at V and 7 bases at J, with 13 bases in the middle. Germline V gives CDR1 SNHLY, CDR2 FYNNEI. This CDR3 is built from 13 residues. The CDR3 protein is CASRKGGDQPQHF. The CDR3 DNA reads TGTGCCAGCAGGAAAGGGGGGGACCAGCCCCAGCATTTT.

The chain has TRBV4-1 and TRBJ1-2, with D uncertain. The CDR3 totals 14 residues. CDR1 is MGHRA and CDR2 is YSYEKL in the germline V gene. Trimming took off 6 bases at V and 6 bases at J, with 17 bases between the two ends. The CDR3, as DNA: TGCGCCAGCAGACCAGCCCTCTGGGAGGATGGCTACACCTTC. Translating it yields CASRPALWEDGYTF.

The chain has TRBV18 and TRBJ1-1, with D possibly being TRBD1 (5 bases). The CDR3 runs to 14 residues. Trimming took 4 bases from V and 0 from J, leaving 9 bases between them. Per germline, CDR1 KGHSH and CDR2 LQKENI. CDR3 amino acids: CASSRAGLNTEAFF. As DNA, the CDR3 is TGTGCCAGCTCACGAGCAGGGCTGAACACTGAAGCTTTCTTT.

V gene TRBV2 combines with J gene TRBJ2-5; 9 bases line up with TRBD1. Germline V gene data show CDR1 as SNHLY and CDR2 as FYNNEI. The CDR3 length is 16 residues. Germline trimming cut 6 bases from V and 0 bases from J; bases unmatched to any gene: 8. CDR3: CASRKSDRGYQETQYF. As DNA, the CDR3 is TGTGCCAGCAGGAAATCTGACAGGGGGTACCAAGAGACCCAGTACTTC.

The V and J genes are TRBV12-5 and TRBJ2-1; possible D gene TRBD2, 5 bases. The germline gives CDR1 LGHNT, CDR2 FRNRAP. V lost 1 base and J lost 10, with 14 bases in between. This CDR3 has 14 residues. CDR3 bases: TGTGCTAGTGGTTTGGATAGACGGACTGAGGAGCAGTTCTTC. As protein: CASGLDRRTEEQFF.

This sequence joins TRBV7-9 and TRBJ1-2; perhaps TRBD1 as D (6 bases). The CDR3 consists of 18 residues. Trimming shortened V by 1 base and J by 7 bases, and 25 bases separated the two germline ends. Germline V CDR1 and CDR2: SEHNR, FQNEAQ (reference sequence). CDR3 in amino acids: CASSLVWSRTALPSGYTF. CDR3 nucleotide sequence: TGTGCCAGCAGCTTAGTGTGGTCTCGGACAGCGCTTCCGAGTGGCTACACCTTC. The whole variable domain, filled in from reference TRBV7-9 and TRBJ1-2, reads DTGVSQNPRHKITKRGQNVTFRCDPISEHNRLYWYRQTLGQGPEFLTYFQNEAQLEKSRLLSDRFSAERPKGSFSTLEIQRTEQGDSAMYLCASSLVWSRTALPSGYTFGSGTRLTVV.

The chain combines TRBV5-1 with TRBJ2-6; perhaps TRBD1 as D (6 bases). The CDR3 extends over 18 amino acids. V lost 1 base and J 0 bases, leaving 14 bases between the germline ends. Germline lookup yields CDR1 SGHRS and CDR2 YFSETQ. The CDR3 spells CASSLIPGVVSGANVLTF. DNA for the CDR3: TGCGCCAGCAGCTTGATCCCAGGGGTCGTCTCTGGGGCCAACGTCCTGACTTTC.

CDR3 coding DNA: TGTGCCAGCAGCTTGGTCACGGCGGGGGGGAGCTCCTACAATGAGCAGTTCTTC. Residues: CASSLVTAGGSSYNEQFF. The genes are TRBV7-6 and TRBJ2-1, with 9 bases aligning to TRBD2. J was trimmed by 0 bases and V by 3 bases; bases with no gene match: 9. Germline V gives CDR1 SGHVS, CDR2 FNYEAQ. The CDR3 contains 18 residues.

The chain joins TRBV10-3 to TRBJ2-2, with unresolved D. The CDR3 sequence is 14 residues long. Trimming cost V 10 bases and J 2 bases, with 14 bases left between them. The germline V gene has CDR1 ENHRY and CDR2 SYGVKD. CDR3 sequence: CATTRSTNTGELFF. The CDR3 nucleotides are TGTGCCACCACCCGGAGTACAAACACCGGGGAGCTGTTTTTT.

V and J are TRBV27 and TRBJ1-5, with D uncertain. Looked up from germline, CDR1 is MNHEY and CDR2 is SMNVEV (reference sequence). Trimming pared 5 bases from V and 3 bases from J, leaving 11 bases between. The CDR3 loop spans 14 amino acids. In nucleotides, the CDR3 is TGTGCCAGCAGTCCCCAGTGGGCCAATCAGCCCCAGCATTTT. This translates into CASSPQWANQPQHF.

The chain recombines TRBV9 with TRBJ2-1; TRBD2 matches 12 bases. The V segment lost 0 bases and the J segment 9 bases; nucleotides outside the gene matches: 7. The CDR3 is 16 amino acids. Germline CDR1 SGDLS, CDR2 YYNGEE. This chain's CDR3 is CASSVETSGRGGEQFF. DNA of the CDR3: TGTGCCAGCAGCGTAGAGACTAGCGGGAGAGGCGGTGAGCAGTTCTTC.

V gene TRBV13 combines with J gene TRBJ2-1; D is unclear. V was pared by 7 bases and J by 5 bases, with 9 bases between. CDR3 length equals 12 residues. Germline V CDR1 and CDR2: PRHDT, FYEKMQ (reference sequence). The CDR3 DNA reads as TGTGCCAGCACAGCAGGAAACAATGAGCAGTTCTTC. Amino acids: CASTAGNNEQFF.

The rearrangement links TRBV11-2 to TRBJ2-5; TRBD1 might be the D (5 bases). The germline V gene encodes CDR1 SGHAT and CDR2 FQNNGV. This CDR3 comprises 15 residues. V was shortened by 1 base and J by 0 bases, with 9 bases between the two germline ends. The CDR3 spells CASSLGQKYQETQYF. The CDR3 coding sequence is TGTGCCAGCAGCTTAGGACAGAAGTACCAAGAGACCCAGTACTTC.

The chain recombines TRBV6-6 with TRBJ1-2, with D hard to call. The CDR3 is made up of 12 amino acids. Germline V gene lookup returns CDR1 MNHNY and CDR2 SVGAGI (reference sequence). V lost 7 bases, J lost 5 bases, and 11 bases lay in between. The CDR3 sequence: CASTPEGYGYTF. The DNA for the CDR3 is TGTGCCAGCACCCCAGAGGGATATGGCTACACCTTC.

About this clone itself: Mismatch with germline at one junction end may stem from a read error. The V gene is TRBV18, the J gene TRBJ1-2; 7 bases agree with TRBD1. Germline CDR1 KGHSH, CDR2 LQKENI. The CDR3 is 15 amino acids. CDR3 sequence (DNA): TGTGCCAGCTCACCAATAAGGGGGCCCTCTGATGGCCACACCTTC. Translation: CASSPIRGPSDGHTF.

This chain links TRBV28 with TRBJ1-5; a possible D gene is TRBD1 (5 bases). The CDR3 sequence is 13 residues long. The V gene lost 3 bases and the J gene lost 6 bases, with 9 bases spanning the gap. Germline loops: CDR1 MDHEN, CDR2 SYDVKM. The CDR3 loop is CASSFQGTQPQHF. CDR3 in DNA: TGTGCCAGCAGTTTCCAGGGCACTCAGCCCCAGCATTTT. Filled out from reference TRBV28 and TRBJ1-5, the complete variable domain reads DVKVTQSSRYLVKRTGEKVFLECVQDMDHENMFWYRQDPGLGLRLIYFSYDVKMKEKGDIPEGYSVSREKKERFSLILESASTNQTSMYLCASSFQGTQPQHFGDGTRLSIL.

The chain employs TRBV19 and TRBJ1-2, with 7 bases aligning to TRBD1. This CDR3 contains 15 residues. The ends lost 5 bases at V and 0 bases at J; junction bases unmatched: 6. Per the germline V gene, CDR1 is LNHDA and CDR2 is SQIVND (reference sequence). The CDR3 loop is CASSPKTGANYGYTF. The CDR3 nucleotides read TGTGCCAGTAGTCCAAAAACAGGGGCTAACTATGGCTACACCTTC.

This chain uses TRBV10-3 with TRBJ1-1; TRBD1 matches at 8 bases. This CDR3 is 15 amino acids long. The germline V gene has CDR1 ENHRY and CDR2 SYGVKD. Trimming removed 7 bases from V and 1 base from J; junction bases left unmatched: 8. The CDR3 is CAITRTGFENTEAFF. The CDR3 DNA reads TGTGCCATCACCCGGACAGGGTTCGAGAACACTGAAGCTTTCTTT.